The 25 T cell receptor beta chains in this list originate from one sample, sequenced in a study of OX40 agonist ivuxolimab in advanced cancers. The table came from immunoSEQ multiplex PCR; TCRdb's copy has only in-frame clones and leaves some out. The sample has 100,000 or so clones, about 84% seen once; the top ten hold 5.5%. Sample: CD4+ or CD8+ T cells sorted from blood, taken in a trial of the OX40 agonist ivuxolimab. These receptors were obtained from an adult with an advanced solid tumor such as melanoma, head and neck, liver or kidney cancer.

The CDR3 DNA reads TGCGCCAGCAGGCGGCGGGGGAGCACAGATACGCAGTATTTT. The encoded protein is CASRRRGSTDTQYF. The chain combines TRBV5-1 with TRBJ2-3; 7 nucleotides match TRBD2. The germline CDR1 and CDR2 sequences are SGHRS and YFSETQ. The V and J ends lost 5 bases and 0 bases, in that order; junction bases with no gene match: 3. The CDR3 covers 14 residues.

This rearrangement joins TRBV2 to TRBJ2-5; 7 positions agree with TRBD2. J was trimmed by 4 bases and V by 1 base; bases with no gene match: 9. The germline V gene encodes CDR1 SNHLY and CDR2 FYNNEI. The length of the CDR3 is 16 residues. The CDR3 bases are TGTGCCAGCAGTGAAGTTAGGGGAGGGCCTGGAGAGACCCAGTACTTC. It is translated as CASSEVRGGPGETQYF. Together with reference TRBV2 and TRBJ2-5, the CDR3 gives the full variable domain: EPEVTQTPSHQVTQMGQEVILRCVPISNHLYFYWYRQILGQKVEFLVSFYNNEISEKSEIFDDQFSVERPDGSNFTLKIRSTKLEDSAMYFCASSEVRGGPGETQYFGPGTRLLVL.

The V gene is TRBV4-3, the J gene TRBJ1-1; 7 positions match TRBD1. Germline V gene sequence: CDR1 LGHNA, CDR2 YSLEER. V trimming: 0 bases; J trimming: 10 bases; junction bases outside the gene matches: 5. The CDR3 is 13 amino acids. In DNA, the CDR3 is TGCGCCAGCAGCCAAGATTGGAGGGGGCGAGCTTTCTTT. Its translation is CASSQDWRGRAFF.

This clone was counted between two and nine times. This chain links TRBV6-7 with TRBJ1-2, with a weak D call TRBD1 (5 bases). TRBV6-7 is filed as an ORF, its function uncertain. This CDR3 is built from 9 residues. The DNA of the CDR3 is TGTGATGGCGGGGGAGGCTACACCTTC. Protein product: CDGGGGYTF.

The chain carries TRBV7-3 and TRBJ2-1; 9 bases are a match to TRBD2. The CDR3 sequence is 16 residues long. Germline CDR1 SGHTA, CDR2 FQGTGA. V lost 2 bases to trimming and J lost 4 bases; unmatched junction nucleotides: 6. The CDR3 protein is CASSLGGTSFYNEQFF. In DNA, the CDR3 is TGTGCCAGCAGCTTAGGCGGGACTAGCTTTTACAATGAGCAGTTCTTC.

J is TRBJ2-2 and V is TRBV27; 7 positions agree with TRBD2. J lost 3 bases, V lost 7 bases, and 8 bases had no gene match. The CDR3 has 15 amino acids. Germline lookup yields CDR1 MNHEY and CDR2 SMNVEV (reference sequence). This CDR3 is CASTNRGGDTGELFF. CDR3 nucleotide sequence: TGTGCCAGCACTAACCGGGGAGGGGACACCGGGGAGCTGTTTTTT.

In its sample, this clone was seen once. V is TRBV6-5 and J is TRBJ1-1, with a weak D call TRBD1 (6 bases). V shed 4 bases and J shed 0 bases, with 9 bases lying between them. In germline, CDR1 is MNHEY, CDR2 SVGAGI. The CDR3 has 14 amino acids. In nucleotides, the CDR3 is TGTGCCAGCAGTTCGGACAGCGTGAACACTGAAGCTTTCTTT. As protein: CASSSDSVNTEAFF.

The gene calls are TRBV18 and TRBJ1-1; D may be TRBD1 (5 bases). The CDR3 has 13 residues. V lost 8 bases, J lost 0 bases, and 10 bases lay in between. Germline CDR1 reads KGHSH; CDR2 reads LQKENI. CDR3 sequence: CASNGAMNTEAFF. CDR3 bases: TGTGCCAGCAACGGGGCCATGAACACTGAAGCTTTCTTT.

The chain has TRBV9 and TRBJ2-6; the match to TRBD1 covers 9 bases. The CDR3 consists of 19 residues. The germline gives CDR1 SGDLS, CDR2 YYNGEE. J lost 0 bases, V lost 1 base, and 8 bases had no gene match. The CDR3 loop is CASSVFAGTGLSGANVLTF. The CDR3 coding sequence is TGTGCCAGCAGCGTATTCGCCGGGACAGGGCTCTCTGGGGCCAACGTCCTGACTTTC.

The chain links TRBV10-3 to TRBJ2-7; D is unresolved. The germline CDR1 and CDR2 sequences are ENHRY and SYGVKD. Trimming removed 5 bases from V and 4 bases from J, with 9 bases in between. This CDR3 has 12 residues. CDR3: CAISTRPYEQYF. The CDR3 DNA reads TGTGCCATCAGTACGAGACCATACGAGCAGTACTTC.

For this clone: Within the sample, other DNA sequences also encode this same CDR3. The chain has TRBV5-1 and TRBJ1-2; possible D gene TRBD1, 5 bases. CDR1 and CDR2 (germline): SGHRS, YFSETQ. This CDR3 has 12 amino acids. V gave up 0 bases and J gave up 6 bases, with 6 bases separating them. In DNA, the CDR3 is TGCGCCAGCAGCTTGGTGGGGGATGGCTACACCTTC. Translation: CASSLVGDGYTF.

The chain carries TRBV5-6 and TRBJ2-5; 10 bases agree with TRBD1. The assigned J gene may be wrong: the sequence end matches TRBJ2-7 better. From germline, CDR1 is SGHDT and CDR2 YYEEEE. This CDR3 is 14 amino acids long. In nucleotides, the CDR3 is TGTGCCAGCAGCCGACAGGGGGCTACCTACGAGCAGTACTTC. Its protein product is CASSRQGATYEQYF.

The rearrangement uses TRBV29-1 and TRBJ2-6, with 9 bases matching TRBD1. CDR3 length equals 16 residues. J lost 2 bases, V lost 6 bases, and 8 bases had no gene match. Germline values: CDR1 SQVTM, CDR2 ANQGSEA. The CDR3 DNA is TGCAGCGTCGTCCCGGGACAGGGTACTGGGGCCAACGTCCTGACTTTC. Amino acid sequence: CSVVPGQGTGANVLTF.

The chain uses TRBV4-2 and TRBJ2-5, with no clear D. CDR1 and CDR2 from the germline V gene are LGHNA and YNFKEQ. This CDR3 contains 14 residues. Between the trimmed V and J ends, which lost 1 base and 5 bases, there was a span of 11 bases. The CDR3 region has the DNA TGTGCCAGCAGCCAAGGGAAGGATGGGGAGACCCAGTACTTC. Translating gives CASSQGKDGETQYF.

V usage is TRBV9 and J usage is TRBJ1-3; tentative D call: TRBD1 (5 bases). In germline, CDR1 is SGDLS, CDR2 YYNGEE. CDR3 length: 15 residues. V lost 0 bases to trimming and J lost 4 bases, with 11 bases between them. The CDR3 DNA sequence: TGTGCCAGCAGCGTAGGGTGGCAGGGAGGAAACACCATATATTTT. Protein: CASSVGWQGGNTIYF.

The J gene is TRBJ2-3, the V gene TRBV5-6; perhaps TRBD1 as D (5 bases). The ends were cut back, 0 bases at V and 6 bases at J, with 11 bases in the middle. This CDR3 region has 14 residues. CDR1 and CDR2 (germline): SGHDT, YYEEEE. This CDR3 is CASSLAQGWDTQYF. The CDR3 DNA sequence: TGTGCCAGCAGCTTGGCCCAGGGTTGGGATACGCAGTATTTT. Complete variable domain (other parts from reference TRBV5-6 and TRBJ2-3): DAGVTQSPTHLIKTRGQQVTLRCSPKSGHDTVSWYQQALGQGPQFIFQYYEEEERQRGNFPDRFSGHQFPNYSSELNVNALLLGDSALYLCASSLAQGWDTQYFGPGTRLTVL.

The rearrangement links TRBV9 to TRBJ2-1; perhaps TRBD2 as D (5 bases). The V end was cut by 0 bases, the J end by 2 bases, with 9 bases between. The germline V gene has CDR1 SGDLS and CDR2 YYNGEE. The CDR3 runs 15 residues. CDR3 region: CASSVDAGAYNEQFF. CDR3 nucleotide sequence: TGTGCCAGCAGCGTAGATGCGGGTGCCTACAATGAGCAGTTCTTC.

In its sample, this clone was seen once. The chain uses TRBV7-2 and TRBJ2-3; 10 nucleotides agree with TRBD2. The CDR3 loop spans 16 amino acids. V was pared by 0 bases and J by 4 bases, with 4 bases of the junction left unmatched. The germline CDR1 and CDR2 sequences are SGHTA and FQGNSA. CDR3 region: CASSLAASGGADTQYF. CDR3 coding DNA: TGTGCCAGCAGCTTAGCGGCCAGCGGGGGGGCAGATACGCAGTATTTT.

This sequence joins TRBV7-9 and TRBJ2-7; 14 nucleotides match TRBD2. Looked up from germline, CDR1 is SEHNR and CDR2 is FQNEAQ (reference sequence). V was pared by 2 bases and J by 1 base, with 10 bases of the junction left unmatched. The CDR3 length is 19 residues. CDR3 residues: CASSLRGPGTSGGSYEQYF. CDR3 nucleotides: TGTGCCAGCAGCTTAAGGGGCCCCGGGACTAGCGGGGGATCCTACGAGCAGTACTTC.

This clone was detected only once. The J gene is TRBJ1-5, the V gene TRBV21-1; TRBD1 is the table's D call, not checked against the DNA. TRBV21-1 is noted as a pseudogene. CDR3 size: 15 residues. The CDR3 region is CARIPGQGYNQPQHF. CDR3 DNA sequence: TGTGCCAGAATTCCGGGACAGGGGTATAATCAGCCCCAGCATTTT.

J is TRBJ2-5 and V is TRBV6-5; D is tentatively TRBD1 or TRBD2 (5 bases each). The germline CDR1 and CDR2 sequences are MNHEY and SVGAGI. The CDR3 length is 14 residues. Trimming left V 1 base short and J 5 bases short, with 11 bases between. CDR3: CASSYWGSGETQYF. CDR3 in DNA: TGTGCCAGCAGTTACTGGGGGAGTGGGGAGACCCAGTACTTC.

V is TRBV2 and J is TRBJ2-3, with D possibly being TRBD2 (6 bases). CDR1 is SNHLY and CDR2 is FYNNEI in the germline V gene. The germline V and J ends were trimmed by 6 bases and 4 bases, with 14 bases remaining between them. This CDR3 spans 14 amino acids. For the CDR3, the DNA is TGTGCCAGCAGCCTGACTAGTCAGCCAGATACGCAGTATTTT. Residues: CASSLTSQPDTQYF.

This CDR3 is CAIHGDTEAFF. DNA for the CDR3: TGTGCCATCCATGGGGACACTGAAGCTTTCTTT. The V gene is TRBV2, the J gene TRBJ1-1, with unresolved D. V shed 10 bases and J shed 3 bases, with 9 bases lying between them. The CDR3 loop spans 11 amino acids. Germline CDR1 is SNHLY and CDR2 is FYNNEI.

This chain connects TRBV4-3 to TRBJ2-1, with D possibly being TRBD1 (6 bases). CDR1 and CDR2 from the germline V gene are LGHNA and YSLEER. CDR3 length equals 15 residues. The V gene lost 3 bases and the J gene lost 5 bases, with 14 bases spanning the gap. CDR3 amino acids: CASSQDRPPNNEQFF. CDR3 sequence (DNA): TGCGCCAGCAGCCAGGACAGACCCCCCAACAATGAGCAGTTCTTC.

The chain joins TRBV11-2 to TRBJ2-1; D uncertain. The CDR3 is 15 residues long. Trimming pared 2 bases from V and 0 bases from J, leaving 8 bases between. The germline gives CDR1 SGHAT, CDR2 FQNNGV. This chain's CDR3 is CASSLWMSSYNEQFF. Here the CDR3 DNA reads TGTGCCAGCAGCTTATGGATGAGCTCCTACAATGAGCAGTTCTTC. The full variable domain, with the rest looked up from reference TRBV11-2 and TRBJ2-1, is EAGVAQSPRYKIIEKRQSVAFWCNPISGHATLYWYQQILGQGPKLLIQFQNNGVVDDSQLPKDRFSAERLKGVDSTLKIQPAKLEDSAVYLCASSLWMSSYNEQFFGPGTRLTVL.